The source of this T cell receptor beta chain is a study of T cell repertoires in cytomegalovirus infection. Across the whole study: Alongside well-studied HLA-B-restricted CMV epitopes, recently identified HLA-C-restricted CMV epitopes were also used. It was the public TCR beta signatures that indicated both CMV infection and matching HLA type. Findings and caveats of the study: What dominated the ex vivo response were HLA-C-restricted CMV-specific TCR beta clonotypes.

TCRdb itself ran the reads through MiXCR, one entry per CDR3 protein. The sample lists tens of thousands of distinct CDR3 sequences, around 18% occurring once. This clonotype turned up a few times. What it binds is unknown. Sample: CD8+ T cells from cultured PBMCs, taken from culture after CMV antigen stimulation. This TCR derives from a human donor in good health (CMV status not recorded). Some clones in this sample may be carry-over from other donors' samples.

The DNA of the CDR3 is TGTGCCAGCAGCTTAGGGCTAGCGGGAGGGCCAGGGGTCTACGAGCAGTACTTC. This encodes CASSLGLAGGPGVYEQYF. The chain carries TRBV7-8 and TRBJ2-7; 12 bases align to TRBD2. This CDR3 is 18 amino acids long. The J segment lost 3 bases and the V segment lost 1 base, leaving 10 bases of the junction unmatched. Germline V CDR1 and CDR2: SGHVS, FQNEAQ.